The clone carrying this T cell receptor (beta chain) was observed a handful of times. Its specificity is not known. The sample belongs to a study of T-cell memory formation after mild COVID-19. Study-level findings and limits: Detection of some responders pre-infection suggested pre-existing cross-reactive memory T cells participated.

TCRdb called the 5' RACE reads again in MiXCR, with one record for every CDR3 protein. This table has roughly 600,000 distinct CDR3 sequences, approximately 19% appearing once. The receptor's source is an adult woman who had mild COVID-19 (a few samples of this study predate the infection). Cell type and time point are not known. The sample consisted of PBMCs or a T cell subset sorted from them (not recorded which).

This chain's CDR3 is CASNGGLRATGELFF. The CDR3 DNA is TGTGCCTCCAATGGGGGGCTCAGGGCCACCGGGGAGCTGTTTTTT. The rearrangement joins TRBV9 to TRBJ2-2; D tentatively fits TRBD1 or TRBD2 (6 bases each). Germline V gene lookup returns CDR1 SGDLS and CDR2 YYNGEE. The CDR3 contains 15 residues. The V gene lost 10 bases and the J gene lost 4 bases, with 20 bases spanning the gap.